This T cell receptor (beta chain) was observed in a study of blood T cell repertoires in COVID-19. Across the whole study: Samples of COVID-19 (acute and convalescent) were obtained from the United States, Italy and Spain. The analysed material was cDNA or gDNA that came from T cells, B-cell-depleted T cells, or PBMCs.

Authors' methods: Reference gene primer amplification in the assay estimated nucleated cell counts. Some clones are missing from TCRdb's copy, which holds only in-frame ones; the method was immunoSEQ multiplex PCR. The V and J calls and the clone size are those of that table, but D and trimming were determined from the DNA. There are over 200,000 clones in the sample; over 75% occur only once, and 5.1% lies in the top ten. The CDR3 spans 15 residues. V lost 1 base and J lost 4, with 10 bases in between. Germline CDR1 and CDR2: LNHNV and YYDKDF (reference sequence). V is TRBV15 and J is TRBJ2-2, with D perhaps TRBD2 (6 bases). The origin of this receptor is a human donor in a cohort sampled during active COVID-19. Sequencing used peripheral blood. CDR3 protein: CATSRAGVGTGELFF. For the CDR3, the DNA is TGTGCCACCAGCAGAGCGGGGGTGGGCACCGGGGAGCTGTTTTTT.